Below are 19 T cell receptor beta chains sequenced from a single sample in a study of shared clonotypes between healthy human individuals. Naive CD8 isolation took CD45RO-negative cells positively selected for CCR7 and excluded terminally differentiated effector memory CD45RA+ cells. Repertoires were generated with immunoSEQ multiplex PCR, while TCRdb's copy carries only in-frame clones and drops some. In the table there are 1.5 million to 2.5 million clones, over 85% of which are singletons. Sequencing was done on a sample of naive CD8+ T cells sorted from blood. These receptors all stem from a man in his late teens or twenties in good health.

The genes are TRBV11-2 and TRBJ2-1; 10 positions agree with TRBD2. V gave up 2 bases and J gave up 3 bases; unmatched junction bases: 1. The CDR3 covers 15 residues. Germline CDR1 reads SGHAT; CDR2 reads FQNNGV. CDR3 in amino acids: CASSLRTSGYNEQFF. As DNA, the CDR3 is TGTGCCAGCAGCTTAAGGACTAGCGGCTACAATGAGCAGTTCTTC.

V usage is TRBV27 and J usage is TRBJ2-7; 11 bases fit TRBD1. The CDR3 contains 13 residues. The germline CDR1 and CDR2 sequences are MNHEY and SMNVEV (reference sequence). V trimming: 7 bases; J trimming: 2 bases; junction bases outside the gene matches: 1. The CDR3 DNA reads TGTGCCAGCAAGGGACAGGGGGCCTACGAGCAGTACTTC. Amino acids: CASKGQGAYEQYF.

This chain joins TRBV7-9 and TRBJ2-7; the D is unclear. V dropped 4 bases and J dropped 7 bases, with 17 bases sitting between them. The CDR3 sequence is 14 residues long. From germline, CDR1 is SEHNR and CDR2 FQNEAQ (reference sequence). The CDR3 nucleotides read TGTGCCAGCAGCTCCGACGACCTGGGCGTGGAGCAGTACTTC. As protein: CASSSDDLGVEQYF.

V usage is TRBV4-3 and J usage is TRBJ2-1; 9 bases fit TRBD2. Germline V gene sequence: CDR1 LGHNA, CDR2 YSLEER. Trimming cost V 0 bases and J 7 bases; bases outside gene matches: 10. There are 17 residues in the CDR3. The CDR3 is CASSQDRISGSANEQFF. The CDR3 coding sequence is TGCGCCAGCAGCCAAGATCGTATTAGCGGGAGTGCAAATGAGCAGTTCTTC.

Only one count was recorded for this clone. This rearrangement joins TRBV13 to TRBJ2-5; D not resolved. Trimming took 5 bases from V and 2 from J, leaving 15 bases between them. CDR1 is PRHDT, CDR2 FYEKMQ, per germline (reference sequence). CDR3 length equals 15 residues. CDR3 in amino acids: CASSLSPGPQETQYF. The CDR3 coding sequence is TGTGCCAGCAGCCTCTCCCCTGGCCCACAAGAGACCCAGTACTTC.

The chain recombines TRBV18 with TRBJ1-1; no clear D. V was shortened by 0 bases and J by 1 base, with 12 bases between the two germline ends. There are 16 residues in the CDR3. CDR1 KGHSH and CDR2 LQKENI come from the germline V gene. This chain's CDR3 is CASSPPRIGPNTEAFF. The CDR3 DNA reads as TGTGCCAGCTCACCACCGAGGATAGGGCCGAACACTGAAGCTTTCTTT.

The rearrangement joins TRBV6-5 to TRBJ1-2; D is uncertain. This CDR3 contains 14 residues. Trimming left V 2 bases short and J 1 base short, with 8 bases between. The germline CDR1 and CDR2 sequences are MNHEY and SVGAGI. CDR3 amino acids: CASSYQPDNYGYTF. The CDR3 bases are TGTGCCAGCAGTTACCAGCCCGATAACTATGGCTACACCTTC.

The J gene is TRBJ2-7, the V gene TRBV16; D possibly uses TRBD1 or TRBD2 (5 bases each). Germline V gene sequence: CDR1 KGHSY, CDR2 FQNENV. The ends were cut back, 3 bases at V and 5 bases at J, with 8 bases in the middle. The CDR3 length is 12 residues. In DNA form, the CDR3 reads TGTGCCAGCAGCCAGGGGACGAACGAGCAGTACTTC. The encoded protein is CASSQGTNEQYF.

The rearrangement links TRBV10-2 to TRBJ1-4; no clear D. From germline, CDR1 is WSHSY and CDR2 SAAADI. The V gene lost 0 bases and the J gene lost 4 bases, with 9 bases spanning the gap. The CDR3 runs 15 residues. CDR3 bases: TGCGCCAGCAGTGAGTCCCCGGGTTTTAATGAAAAACTGTTTTTT. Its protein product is CASSESPGFNEKLFF.

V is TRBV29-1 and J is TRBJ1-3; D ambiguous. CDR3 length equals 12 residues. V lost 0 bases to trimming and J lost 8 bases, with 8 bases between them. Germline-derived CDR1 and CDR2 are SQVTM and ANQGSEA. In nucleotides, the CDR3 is TGCAGCGTTGAAGAACGGGGAGACACCATATATTTT. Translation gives CSVEERGDTIYF.

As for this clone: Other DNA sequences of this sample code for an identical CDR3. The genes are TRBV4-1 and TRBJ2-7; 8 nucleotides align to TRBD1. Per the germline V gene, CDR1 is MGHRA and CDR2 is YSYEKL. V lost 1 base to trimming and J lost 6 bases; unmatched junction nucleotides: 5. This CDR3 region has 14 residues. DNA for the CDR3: TGCGCCAGCAGCCAAGTCGGACAGGGAGTCGAGCAGTACTTC. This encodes CASSQVGQGVEQYF.

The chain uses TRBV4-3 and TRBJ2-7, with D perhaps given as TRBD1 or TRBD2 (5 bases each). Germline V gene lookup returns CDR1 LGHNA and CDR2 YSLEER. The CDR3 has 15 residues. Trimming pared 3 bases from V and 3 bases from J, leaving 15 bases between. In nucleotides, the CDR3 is TGCGCCAGCAGCCAGTCAGGGACGGATTACTACGAGCAGTACTTC. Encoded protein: CASSQSGTDYYEQYF.

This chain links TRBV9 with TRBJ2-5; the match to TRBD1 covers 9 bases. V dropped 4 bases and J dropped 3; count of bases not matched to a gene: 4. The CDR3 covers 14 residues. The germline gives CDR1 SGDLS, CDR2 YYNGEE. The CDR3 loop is CASSPWTGEETQYF. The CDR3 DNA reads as TGTGCCAGCAGCCCGTGGACAGGGGAAGAGACCCAGTACTTC.

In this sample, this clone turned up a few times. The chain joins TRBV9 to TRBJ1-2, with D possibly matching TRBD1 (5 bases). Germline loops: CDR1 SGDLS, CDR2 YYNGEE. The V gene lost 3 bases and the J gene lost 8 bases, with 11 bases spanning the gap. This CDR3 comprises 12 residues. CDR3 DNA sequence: TGTGCCAGCAGCGGACTAGGGGAAGGCTACACCTTC. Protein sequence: CASSGLGEGYTF.

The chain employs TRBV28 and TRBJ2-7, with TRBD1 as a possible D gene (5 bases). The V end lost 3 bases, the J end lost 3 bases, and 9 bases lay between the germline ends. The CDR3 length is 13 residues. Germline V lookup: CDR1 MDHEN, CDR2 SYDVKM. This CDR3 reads CASSFSRGYEQYF. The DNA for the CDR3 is TGTGCCAGCAGTTTCTCTAGGGGCTACGAGCAGTACTTC.

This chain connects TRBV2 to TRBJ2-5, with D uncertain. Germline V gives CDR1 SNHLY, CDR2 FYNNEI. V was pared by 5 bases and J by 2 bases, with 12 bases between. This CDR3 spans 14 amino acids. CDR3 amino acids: CASSPLSIQETQYF. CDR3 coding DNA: TGTGCCAGCAGTCCCCTTTCGATTCAAGAGACCCAGTACTTC.

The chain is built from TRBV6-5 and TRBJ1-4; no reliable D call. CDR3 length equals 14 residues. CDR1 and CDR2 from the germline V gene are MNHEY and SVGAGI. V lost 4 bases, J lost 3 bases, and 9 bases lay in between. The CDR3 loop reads CASSSFAANEKLFF. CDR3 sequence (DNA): TGTGCCAGCAGTTCGTTCGCGGCTAATGAAAAACTGTTTTTT.

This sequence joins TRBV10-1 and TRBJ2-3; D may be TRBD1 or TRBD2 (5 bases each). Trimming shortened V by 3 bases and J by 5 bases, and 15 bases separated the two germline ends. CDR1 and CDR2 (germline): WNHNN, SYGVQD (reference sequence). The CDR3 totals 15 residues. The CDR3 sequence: CASSEVREGVDTQYF. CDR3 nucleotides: TGCGCCAGCAGTGAAGTACGGGAAGGGGTAGATACGCAGTATTTT.

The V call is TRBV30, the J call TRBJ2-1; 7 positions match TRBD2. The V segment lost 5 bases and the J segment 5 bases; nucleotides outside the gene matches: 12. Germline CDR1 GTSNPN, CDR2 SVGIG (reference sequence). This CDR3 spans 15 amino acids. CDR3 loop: CAWWVAGLGNNEQFF. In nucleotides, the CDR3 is TGTGCCTGGTGGGTAGCGGGTCTAGGTAACAATGAGCAGTTCTTC.